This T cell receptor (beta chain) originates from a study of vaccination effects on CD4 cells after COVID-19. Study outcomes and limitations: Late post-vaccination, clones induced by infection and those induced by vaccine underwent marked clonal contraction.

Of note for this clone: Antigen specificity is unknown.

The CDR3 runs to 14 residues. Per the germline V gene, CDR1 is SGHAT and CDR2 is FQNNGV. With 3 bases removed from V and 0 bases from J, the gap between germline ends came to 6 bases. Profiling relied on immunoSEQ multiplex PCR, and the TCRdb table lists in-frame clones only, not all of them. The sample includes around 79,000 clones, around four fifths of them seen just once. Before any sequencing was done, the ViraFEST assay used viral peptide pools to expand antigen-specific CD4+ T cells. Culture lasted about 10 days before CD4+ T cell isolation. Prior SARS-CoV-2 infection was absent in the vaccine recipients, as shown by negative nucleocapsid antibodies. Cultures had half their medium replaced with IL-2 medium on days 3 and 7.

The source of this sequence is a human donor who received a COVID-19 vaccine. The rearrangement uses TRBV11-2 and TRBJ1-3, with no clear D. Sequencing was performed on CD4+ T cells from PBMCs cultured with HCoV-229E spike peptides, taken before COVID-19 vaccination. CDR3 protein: CASSFTGSGNTIYF. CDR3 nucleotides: TGTGCCAGCAGCTTTACCGGCTCTGGAAACACCATATATTTT.